This TCR beta chain emerged from a study of OX40 agonist ivuxolimab in advanced cancers. Overall study context: Patients were dosed intravenously with ivuxolimab at 0.01 to 10 mg/kg every 2 weeks.

About this clone: As yet, its antigen is unknown.

Findings and caveats of the study: By week 6 at 0.1 to 3.0 mg/kg, blood CD4+ and CD8+ T cells had expanded clonally.

Libraries were prepared by immunoSEQ multiplex PCR; TCRdb keeps only in-frame clonotypes and omits some of them. The top ten clones hold approximately 37% of a sample with tens of thousands of clones, approximately 86% of them seen once. Germline V gene sequence: CDR1 SGHVS, CDR2 FQNEAQ. Trimming took off 2 bases at V and 5 bases at J, with 15 bases between the two ends. CDR3 length: 15 amino acids. The receptor was isolated from an adult with an advanced solid tumor such as melanoma, head and neck, liver or kidney cancer. Sequenced here: CD4+ or CD8+ T cells sorted from blood, sampled in a trial of the OX40 agonist ivuxolimab. The rearrangement links TRBV7-8 to TRBJ2-5; possibly TRBD2 for D (5 bases). CDR3 bases: TGTGCCAGCAGCTTAAGGACTGAACAACATGAGACCCAGTACTTC. Protein: CASSLRTEQHETQYF.